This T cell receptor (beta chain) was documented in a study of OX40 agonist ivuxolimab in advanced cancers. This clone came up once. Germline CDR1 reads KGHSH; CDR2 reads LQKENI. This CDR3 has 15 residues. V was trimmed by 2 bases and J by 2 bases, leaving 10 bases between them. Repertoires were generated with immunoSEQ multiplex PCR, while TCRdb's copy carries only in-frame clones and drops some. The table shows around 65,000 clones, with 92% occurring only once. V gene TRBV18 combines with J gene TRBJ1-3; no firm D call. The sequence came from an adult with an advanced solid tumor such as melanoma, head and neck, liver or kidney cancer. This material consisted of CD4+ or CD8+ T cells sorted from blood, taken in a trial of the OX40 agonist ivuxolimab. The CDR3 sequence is CASSPGPSTGNTIYF. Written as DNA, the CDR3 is TGTGCCAGCTCACCAGGCCCTAGCACTGGAAACACCATATATTTT.